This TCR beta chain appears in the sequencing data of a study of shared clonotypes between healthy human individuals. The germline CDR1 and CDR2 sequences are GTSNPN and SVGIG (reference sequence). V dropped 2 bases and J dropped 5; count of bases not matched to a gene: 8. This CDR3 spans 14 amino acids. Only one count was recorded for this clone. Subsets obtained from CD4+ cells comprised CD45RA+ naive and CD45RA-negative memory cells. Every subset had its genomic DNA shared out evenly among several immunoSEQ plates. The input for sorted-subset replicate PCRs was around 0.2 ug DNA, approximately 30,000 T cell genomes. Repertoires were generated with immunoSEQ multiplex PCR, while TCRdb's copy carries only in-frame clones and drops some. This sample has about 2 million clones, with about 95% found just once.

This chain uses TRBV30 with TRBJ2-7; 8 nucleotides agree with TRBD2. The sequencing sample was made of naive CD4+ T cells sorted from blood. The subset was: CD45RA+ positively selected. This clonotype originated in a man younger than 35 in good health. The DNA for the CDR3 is TGTGCCTGGAGTTTGGGGCTAGCGGGTAACGAGCAGTACTTC. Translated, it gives CAWSLGLAGNEQYF.